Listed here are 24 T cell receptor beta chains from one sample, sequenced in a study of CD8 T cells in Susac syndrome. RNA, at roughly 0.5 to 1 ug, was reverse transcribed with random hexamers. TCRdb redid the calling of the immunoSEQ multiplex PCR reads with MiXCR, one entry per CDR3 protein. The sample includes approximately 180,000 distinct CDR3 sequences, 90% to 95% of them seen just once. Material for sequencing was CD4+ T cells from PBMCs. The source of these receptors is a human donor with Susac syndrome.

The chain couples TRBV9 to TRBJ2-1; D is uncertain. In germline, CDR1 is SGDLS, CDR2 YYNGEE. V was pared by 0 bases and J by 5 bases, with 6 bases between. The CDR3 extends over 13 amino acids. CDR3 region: CASSVETDNEQFF. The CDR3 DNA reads TGTGCCAGCAGCGTAGAAACAGACAATGAGCAGTTCTTC.

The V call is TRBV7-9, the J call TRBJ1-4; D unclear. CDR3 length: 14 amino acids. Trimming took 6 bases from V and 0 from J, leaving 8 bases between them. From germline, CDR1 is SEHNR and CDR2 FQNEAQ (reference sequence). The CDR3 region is CASRGSATNEKLFF. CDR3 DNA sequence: TGTGCCAGCAGGGGCTCAGCAACTAATGAAAAACTGTTTTTT.

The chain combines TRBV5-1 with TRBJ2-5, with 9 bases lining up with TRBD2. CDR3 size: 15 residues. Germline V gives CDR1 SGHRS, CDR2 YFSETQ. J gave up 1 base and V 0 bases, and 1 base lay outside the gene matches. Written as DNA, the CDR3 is TGCGCCAGCAGCTTGGGTAGCGGGGGCCAAGAGACCCAGTACTTC. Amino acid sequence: CASSLGSGGQETQYF. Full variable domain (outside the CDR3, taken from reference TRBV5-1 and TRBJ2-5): KAGVTQTPRYLIKTRGQQVTLSCSPISGHRSVSWYQQTPGQGLQFLFEYFSETQRNKGNFPGRFSGRQFSNSRSEMNVSTLELGDSALYLCASSLGSGGQETQYFGPGTRLLVL.

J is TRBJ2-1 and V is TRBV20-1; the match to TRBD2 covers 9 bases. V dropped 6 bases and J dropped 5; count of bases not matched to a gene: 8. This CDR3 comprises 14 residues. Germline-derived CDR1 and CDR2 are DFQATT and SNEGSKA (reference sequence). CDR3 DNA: TGCAGTGCGAGCAAGAGCGGGAGGAACAATGAGCAGTTCTTC. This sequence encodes CSASKSGRNNEQFF.

The CDR3 DNA sequence: TGTGCCAGTAGTATAGGCAGGGGGCTCGGTGAGCAGTTCTTC. This encodes CASSIGRGLGEQFF. This rearrangement joins TRBV19 to TRBJ2-1; 8 nucleotides line up with TRBD1. This CDR3 contains 14 residues. Germline loops: CDR1 LNHDA, CDR2 SQIVND (reference sequence). V lost 1 base and J lost 9; bases outside the gene matches: 5.

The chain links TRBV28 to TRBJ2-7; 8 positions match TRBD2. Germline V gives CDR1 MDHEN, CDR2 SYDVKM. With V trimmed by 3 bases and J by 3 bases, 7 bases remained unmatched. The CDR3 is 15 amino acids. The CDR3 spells CASSFTSGRSYEQYF. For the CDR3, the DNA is TGTGCCAGCAGTTTCACCAGCGGGAGAAGCTACGAGCAGTACTTC.

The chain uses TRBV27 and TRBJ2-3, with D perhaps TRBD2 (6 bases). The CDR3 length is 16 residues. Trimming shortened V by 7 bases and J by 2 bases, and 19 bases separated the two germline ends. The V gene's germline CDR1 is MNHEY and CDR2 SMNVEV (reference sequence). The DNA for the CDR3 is TGTGCCAGCAAGCCTGGAGGGCTTTTGAACACAGATACGCAGTATTTT. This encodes CASKPGGLLNTDTQYF.

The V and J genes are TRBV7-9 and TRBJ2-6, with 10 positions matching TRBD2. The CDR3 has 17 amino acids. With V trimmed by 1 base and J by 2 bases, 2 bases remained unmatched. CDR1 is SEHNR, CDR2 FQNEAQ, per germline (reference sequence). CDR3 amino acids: CASSLGLAGAGANVLTF. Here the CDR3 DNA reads TGTGCCAGCAGCTTAGGGCTAGCGGGAGCTGGGGCCAACGTCCTGACTTTC.

CDR3 coding DNA: TGCAGTGCTAATCCAGATCTGAACACTGAAGCTTTCTTT. This gives the protein CSANPDLNTEAFF. The chain combines TRBV20-1 with TRBJ1-1; D call uncertain. CDR3 length: 13 residues. The V end was cut by 4 bases, the J end by 0 bases, with 9 bases between. Germline assignment: CDR1 DFQATT and CDR2 SNEGSKA (reference sequence).

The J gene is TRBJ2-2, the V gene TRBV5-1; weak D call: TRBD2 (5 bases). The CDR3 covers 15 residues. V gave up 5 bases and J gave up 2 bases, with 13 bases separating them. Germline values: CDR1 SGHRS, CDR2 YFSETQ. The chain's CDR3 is CASRAGLTNTGELFF. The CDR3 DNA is TGCGCCAGCAGGGCGGGCTTAACAAACACCGGGGAGCTGTTTTTT.

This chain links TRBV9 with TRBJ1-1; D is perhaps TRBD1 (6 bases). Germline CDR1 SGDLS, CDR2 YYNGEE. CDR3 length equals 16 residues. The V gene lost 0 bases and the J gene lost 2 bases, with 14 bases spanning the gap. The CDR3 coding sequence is TGTGCCAGCAGCGTAGTAACTCAGGACAGAAACACTGAAGCTTTCTTT. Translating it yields CASSVVTQDRNTEAFF.

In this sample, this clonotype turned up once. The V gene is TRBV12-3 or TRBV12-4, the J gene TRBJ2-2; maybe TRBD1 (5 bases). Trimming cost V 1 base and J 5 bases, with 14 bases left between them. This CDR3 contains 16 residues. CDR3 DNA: TGTGCCAGCAGTTTAGGATACCAGGGTAAAACCGGGGAGCTGTTTTTT. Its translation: CASSLGYQGKTGELFF.

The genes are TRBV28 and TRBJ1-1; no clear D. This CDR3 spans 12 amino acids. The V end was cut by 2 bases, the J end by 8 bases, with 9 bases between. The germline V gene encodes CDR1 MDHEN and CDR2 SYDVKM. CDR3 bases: TGTGCCAGCAGTTTAGTGGAAGGAGAAGCTTTCTTT. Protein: CASSLVEGEAFF.

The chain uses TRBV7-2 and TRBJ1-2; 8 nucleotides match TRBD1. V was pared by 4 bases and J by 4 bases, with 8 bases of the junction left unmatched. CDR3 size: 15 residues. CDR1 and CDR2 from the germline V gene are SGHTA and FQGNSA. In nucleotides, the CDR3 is TGTGCCAGCAGCTCGATTACGGGACAGGCCTATGGCTACACCTTC. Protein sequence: CASSSITGQAYGYTF.

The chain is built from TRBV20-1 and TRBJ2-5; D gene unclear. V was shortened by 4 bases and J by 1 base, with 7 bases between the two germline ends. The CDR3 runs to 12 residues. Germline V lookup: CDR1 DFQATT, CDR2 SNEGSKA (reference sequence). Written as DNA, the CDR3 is TGCAGTGCTATGCGGAGCCAAGAGACCCAGTACTTC. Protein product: CSAMRSQETQYF.

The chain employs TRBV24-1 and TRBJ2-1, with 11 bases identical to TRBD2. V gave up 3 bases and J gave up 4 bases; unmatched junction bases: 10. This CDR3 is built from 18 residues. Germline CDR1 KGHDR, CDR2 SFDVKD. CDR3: CATSDPKKLAGEYNEQFF. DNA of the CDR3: TGTGCCACCAGTGATCCTAAAAAACTAGCGGGAGAATACAATGAGCAGTTCTTC.

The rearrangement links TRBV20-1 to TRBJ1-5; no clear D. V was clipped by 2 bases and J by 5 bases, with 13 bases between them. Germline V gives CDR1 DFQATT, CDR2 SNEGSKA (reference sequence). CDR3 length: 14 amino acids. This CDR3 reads CSARLTHVDQPQHF. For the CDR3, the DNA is TGCAGTGCTAGATTGACGCATGTAGATCAGCCCCAGCATTTT.

The DNA for the CDR3 is TGCGCCAGCAGCCAAGAACAGTCCGGACAGGGGTTCTACAATGAGCAGTTCTTC. Protein sequence: CASSQEQSGQGFYNEQFF. The rearrangement uses TRBV4-1 and TRBJ2-1; TRBD1 matches 9 bases. Germline assignment: CDR1 MGHRA and CDR2 YSYEKL. J gave up 3 bases and V 0 bases, and 9 bases lay outside the gene matches. The CDR3 covers 18 residues.

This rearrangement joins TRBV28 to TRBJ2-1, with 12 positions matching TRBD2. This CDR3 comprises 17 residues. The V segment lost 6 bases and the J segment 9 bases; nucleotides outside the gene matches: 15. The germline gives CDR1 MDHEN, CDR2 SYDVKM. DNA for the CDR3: TGTGCCAGCAGCCTTCCTTCTTCTAGCGGGAGGGCCGTTGAGCAGTTCTTC. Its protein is CASSLPSSSGRAVEQFF.

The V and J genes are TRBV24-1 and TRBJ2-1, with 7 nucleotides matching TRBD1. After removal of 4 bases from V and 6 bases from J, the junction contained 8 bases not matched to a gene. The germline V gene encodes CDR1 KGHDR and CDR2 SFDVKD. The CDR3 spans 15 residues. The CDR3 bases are TGTGCCACCAGTGACCCCGGACAGGTTACCAATGAGCAGTTCTTC. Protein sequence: CATSDPGQVTNEQFF.

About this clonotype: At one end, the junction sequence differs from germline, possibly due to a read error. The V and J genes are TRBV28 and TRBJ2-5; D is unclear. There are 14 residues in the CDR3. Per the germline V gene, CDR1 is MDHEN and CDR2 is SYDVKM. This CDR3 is CASILIGQQETQYF. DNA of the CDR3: TGTGCCAGCATTTTAATAGGCCAGCAAGAGACCCAGTACTTC.

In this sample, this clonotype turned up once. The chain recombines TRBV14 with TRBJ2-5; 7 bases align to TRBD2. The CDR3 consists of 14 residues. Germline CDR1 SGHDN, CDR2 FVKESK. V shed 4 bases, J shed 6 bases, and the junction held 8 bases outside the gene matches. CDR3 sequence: CASSPVSGVQTQYF. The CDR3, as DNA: TGTGCCAGCAGCCCCGTGAGCGGGGTCCAGACCCAGTACTTC.

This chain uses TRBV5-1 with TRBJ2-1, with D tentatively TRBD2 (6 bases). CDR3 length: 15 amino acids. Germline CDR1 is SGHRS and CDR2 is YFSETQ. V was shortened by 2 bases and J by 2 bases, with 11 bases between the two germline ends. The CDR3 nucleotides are TGCGCCAGCAGCTTAGGGACTTCTACCTACAATGAGCAGTTCTTC. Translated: CASSLGTSTYNEQFF.

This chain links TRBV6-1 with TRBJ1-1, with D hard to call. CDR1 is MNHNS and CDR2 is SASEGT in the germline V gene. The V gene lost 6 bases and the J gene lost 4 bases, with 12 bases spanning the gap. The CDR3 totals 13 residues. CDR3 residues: CASREDGSTEAFF. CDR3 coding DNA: TGTGCCAGCAGGGAGGACGGGAGCACTGAAGCTTTCTTT.